The 12 T cell receptor beta chains below come from one sample, sequenced in a study of T cell responses to AZD1222 COVID-19 vaccine. The table came from immunoSEQ multiplex PCR; TCRdb's copy has only in-frame clones and leaves some out. Seen here are about 140,000 clones, approximately 85% observed once, and the top ten hold less than 9.5%. The starting material was peripheral blood, obtained on day 0 of AZD1222 vaccination. The source of these receptors is an adult in good health.

The rearrangement joins TRBV2 to TRBJ1-6; no clear D. The V end lost 3 bases, the J end lost 9 bases, and 12 bases lay between the germline ends. The length of the CDR3 is 14 residues. The germline V gene has CDR1 SNHLY and CDR2 FYNNEI. In nucleotides, the CDR3 is TGTGCCAGCAGTGAGGAGGGAACTAGTTCACCCCTCCACTTT. Protein sequence: CASSEEGTSSPLHF.

This chain uses TRBV3-1 (or the pseudogene TRBV3-2) with TRBJ1-2, with D uncertain. The CDR3 loop spans 15 amino acids. Per germline, CDR1 LGHDT and CDR2 YNNKEL (reference sequence). Between the trimmed V and J ends, which lost 2 bases and 2 bases, there was a span of 12 bases. The chain's CDR3 is CASSQPLGSNYGYTF. The DNA for the CDR3 is TGTGCCAGCAGCCAACCGTTGGGCAGCAACTATGGCTACACCTTC.

The chain carries TRBV3-1 (or the pseudogene TRBV3-2) and TRBJ2-5; 12 bases fit TRBD2. The V gene end was trimmed by 4 bases and the J gene end by 5 bases; junction bases not matched to a gene: 5. The germline V gene has CDR1 LGHDT and CDR2 YNNKEL (reference sequence). The CDR3 consists of 15 residues. CDR3 amino acids: CASSPTLAGGETQYF. CDR3 nucleotide sequence: TGTGCCAGCAGCCCGACGCTAGCGGGGGGGGAGACCCAGTACTTC.

This CDR3 is CASNGQLSYNEQFF. CDR3 DNA sequence: TGTGCCAGCAATGGACAGTTGTCCTACAATGAGCAGTTCTTC. The chain employs TRBV6-5 and TRBJ2-1; tentative D call: TRBD1 (6 bases). The germline V gene encodes CDR1 MNHEY and CDR2 SVGAGI. V dropped 7 bases and J dropped 1 base, with 11 bases sitting between them. This CDR3 comprises 14 residues.

A word on this clone: At one end, the junction sequence differs from germline, possibly due to a read error. CDR3 coding DNA: TGTGCCAGCAGCGTAATAGAACTCCTGACCTTT. Residues: CASSVIELLTF. This rearrangement joins TRBV7-9 to TRBJ1-1; D is unresolved. CDR1 SEHNR and CDR2 FQNEAQ come from the germline V gene (reference sequence). The CDR3 sequence is 11 residues long.

V and J are TRBV12-5 and TRBJ2-1, with 9 bases fitting TRBD2. In germline, CDR1 is LGHNT, CDR2 FRNRAP. The CDR3 is 15 residues long. Losses at the gene ends were 1 base for V and 7 bases for J; bases not matched to a gene: 5. The CDR3 loop is CASGLGGRAYNEQFF. CDR3 DNA: TGTGCTAGTGGTTTGGGCGGGAGGGCGTATAATGAGCAGTTCTTC.

The V gene is TRBV27, the J gene TRBJ2-2; D is perhaps TRBD1 (5 bases). V shed 5 bases and J shed 4 bases, with 11 bases lying between them. The CDR3 spans 14 residues. The germline gives CDR1 MNHEY, CDR2 SMNVEV (reference sequence). The CDR3 nucleotides read TGTGCCAGCAGTAACTCTAGGGGCACCGGGGAGCTGTTTTTT. Protein sequence: CASSNSRGTGELFF.

The chain recombines TRBV5-6 with TRBJ2-7; 10 bases fit TRBD2. CDR1 SGHDT and CDR2 YYEEEE come from the germline V gene. With V trimmed by 4 bases and J by 2 bases, 9 bases remained unmatched. This CDR3 has 16 residues. CDR3 DNA: TGTGCCAGCAGCGGAGGACTAGCGGCTATGACCTACGAGCAGTACTTC. Translating it yields CASSGGLAAMTYEQYF.

The V and J genes are TRBV7-9 and TRBJ2-2; maybe TRBD1 (5 bases). This CDR3 is 13 amino acids long. CDR1 and CDR2 from the germline V gene are SEHNR and FQNEAQ (reference sequence). V was trimmed by 6 bases and J by 7 bases, leaving 12 bases between them. CDR3 in DNA: TGTGCCAGCAGTAAACAGGTTGGCGGGGAGCTGTTTTTT. Translation: CASSKQVGGELFF.

This clone was detected once. The chain couples TRBV15 to TRBJ1-1, with D unclear. Trimming removed 0 bases from V and 0 bases from J, with 2 bases in between. The CDR3 loop spans 13 amino acids. The V gene's germline CDR1 is LNHNV and CDR2 YYDKDF (reference sequence). The DNA for the CDR3 is TGTGCCACCAGCAGAGACATGAACACTGAAGCTTTCTTT. Amino acid sequence: CATSRDMNTEAFF. Full variable domain (rest looked up from reference TRBV15 and TRBJ1-1): DAMVIQNPRYQVTQFGKPVTLSCSQTLNHNVMYWYQQKSSQAPKLLFHYYDKDFNNEADTPDNFQSRRPNTSFCFLDIRSPGLGDTAMYLCATSRDMNTEAFFGQGTRLTVV.

This chain joins TRBV29-1 and TRBJ1-2; the D gene is possibly TRBD1 (5 bases). Germline V lookup: CDR1 SQVTM, CDR2 ANQGSEA. Trimming left V 0 bases short and J 7 bases short, with 9 bases between. The CDR3 totals 12 residues. The CDR3 bases are TGCAGCGTTGAAGAACTACAGGTTGGCTACACCTTC. It yields the protein CSVEELQVGYTF.

J is TRBJ2-1 and V is TRBV7-2; TRBD1 might be the D (5 bases). Germline V gives CDR1 SGHTA, CDR2 FQGNSA. Trimming removed 9 bases at V and 3 bases at J, with 15 bases between. This CDR3 has 14 residues. CDR3 nucleotide sequence: TGTGCCAGTTCCGTAGCAGGGATCTACAATGAGCAGTTCTTC. Protein sequence: CASSVAGIYNEQFF. The full variable domain, with the rest looked up from reference TRBV7-2 and TRBJ2-1, is GAGVSQSPSNKVTEKGKDVELRCDPISGHTALYWYRQSLGQGLEFLIYFQGNSAPDKSGLPSDRFSAERTGGSVSTLTIQRTQQEDSAVYLCASSVAGIYNEQFFGPGTRLTVL.